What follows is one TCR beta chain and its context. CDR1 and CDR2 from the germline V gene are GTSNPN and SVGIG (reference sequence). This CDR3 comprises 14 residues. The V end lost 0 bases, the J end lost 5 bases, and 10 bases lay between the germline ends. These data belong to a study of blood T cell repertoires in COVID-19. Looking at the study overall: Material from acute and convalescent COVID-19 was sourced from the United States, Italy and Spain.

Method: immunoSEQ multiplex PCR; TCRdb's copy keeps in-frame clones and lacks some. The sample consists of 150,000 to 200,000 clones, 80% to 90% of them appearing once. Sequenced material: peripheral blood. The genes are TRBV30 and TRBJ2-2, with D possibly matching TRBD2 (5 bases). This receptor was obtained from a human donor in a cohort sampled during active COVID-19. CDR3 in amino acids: CAWSVVRGTGELFF. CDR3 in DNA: TGTGCCTGGAGTGTCGTCAGAGGGACCGGGGAGCTGTTTTTT.